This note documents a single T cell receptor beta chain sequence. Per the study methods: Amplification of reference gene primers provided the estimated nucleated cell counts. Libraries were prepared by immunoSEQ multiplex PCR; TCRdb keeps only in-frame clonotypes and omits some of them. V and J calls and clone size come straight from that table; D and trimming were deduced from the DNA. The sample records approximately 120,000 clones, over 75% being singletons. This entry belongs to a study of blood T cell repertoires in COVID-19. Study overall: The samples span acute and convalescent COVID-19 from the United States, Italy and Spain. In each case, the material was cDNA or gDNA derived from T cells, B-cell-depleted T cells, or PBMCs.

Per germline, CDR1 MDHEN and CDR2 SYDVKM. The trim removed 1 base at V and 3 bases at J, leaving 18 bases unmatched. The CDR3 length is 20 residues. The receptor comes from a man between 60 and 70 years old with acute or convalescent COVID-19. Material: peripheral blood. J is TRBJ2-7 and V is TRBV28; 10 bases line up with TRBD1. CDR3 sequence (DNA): TGTGCCAGCAGTTTATTTAGCTGGGGGACAGGGGAACCCCGGGGCTACGAGCAGTACTTC. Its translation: CASSLFSWGTGEPRGYEQYF.